This TCR beta chain is drawn from a study of T cell repertoires in cytomegalovirus infection. Overall study context: Both recently identified HLA-C-restricted and well-studied HLA-B-restricted CMV epitopes were used in the study.

The CDR3 consists of 13 residues. Germline CDR1 and CDR2: SGDLS and YYNGEE. J was trimmed by 4 bases and V by 7 bases; bases with no gene match: 7. TCRdb reprocessed the reads via MiXCR and lists one record per CDR3 protein. The table includes hundreds of thousands of distinct CDR3 sequences, about a third detected once. As to this clonotype: Its cognate antigen is unknown.

Study-level findings and limits: In two of eight donors, the top clonotype was HLA-C-restricted CMV-specific.

V gene TRBV9 combines with J gene TRBJ1-1; 7 bases agree with TRBD1. This specimen was cultured CD8+ T cells from PBMCs, taken from culture after CMV antigen stimulation. This TCR derives from a human donor in good health (CMV status not recorded). Some clones in this sample may be carry-over from other donors' samples. CDR3 residues: CASRPDRSTEAFF. The CDR3 DNA sequence: TGTGCCAGCCGACCGGACAGGAGCACTGAAGCTTTCTTT.